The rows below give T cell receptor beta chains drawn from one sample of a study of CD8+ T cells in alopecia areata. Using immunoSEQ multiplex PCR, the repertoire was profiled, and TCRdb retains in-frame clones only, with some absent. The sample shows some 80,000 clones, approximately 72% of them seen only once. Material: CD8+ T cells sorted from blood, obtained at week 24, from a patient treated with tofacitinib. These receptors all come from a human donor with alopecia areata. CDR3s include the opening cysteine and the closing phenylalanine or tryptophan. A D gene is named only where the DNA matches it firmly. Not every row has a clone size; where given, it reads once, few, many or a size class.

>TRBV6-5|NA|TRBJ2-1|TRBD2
TGTGCCAGCAGTTGGAGCGGGGGGGCCTATGAGCAGTTCTTC
CASSWSGGAYEQFF
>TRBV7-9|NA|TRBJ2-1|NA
TGTGCCAGCCCGGGAGAAAGGTCCTACAATGAGCAGTTCTTC
CASPGERSYNEQFF
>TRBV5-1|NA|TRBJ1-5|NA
TGCGCCAGCAGCTTGGGTTTCAATCAGCCCCAGCATTTT
CASSLGFNQPQHF
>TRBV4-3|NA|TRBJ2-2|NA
TGCGCCAGCAGCCAAGCAGGGTCCGGGGAGCTGTTTTTT
CASSQAGSGELFF
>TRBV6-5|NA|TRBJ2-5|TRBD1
TGTGCCAGCAGTTACTCGAAAGGGACAGGGCAAGAGACCCAGTACTTC
CASSYSKGTGQETQYF
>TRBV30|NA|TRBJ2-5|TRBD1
TGTGCCTGGATTGGGACAGTTCAAGAGACCCAGTACTTC
CAWIGTVQETQYF
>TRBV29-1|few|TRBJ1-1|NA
TGCAGCGTTCAAGTCCTGCAATCGGGCAGGAGAGATATGAACACTGAAGCTTTCTTT
CSVQVLQSGRRDMNTEAFF
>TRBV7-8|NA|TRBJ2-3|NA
TGCGCCAGCAGCCAAGATCTCCAGCGGGGCACAGATACGCAGTATTTT
CASSQDLQRGTDTQYF
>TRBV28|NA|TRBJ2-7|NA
TGTGCCAGCAGCCCCCTCGGGGGCGGAAGTAACTTC
CASSPLGGGSNF
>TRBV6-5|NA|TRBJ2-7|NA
TGTGCCAGCAGTTACCCGGGTAATGAGCAGTACTTC
CASSYPGNEQYF
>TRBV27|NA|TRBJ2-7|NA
TGTGCCAGCAGTTTATCAACAGGAAACTACGAGCAGTACTTC
CASSLSTGNYEQYF
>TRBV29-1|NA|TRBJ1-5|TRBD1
TGCAGCGTTCGGACAGGGTATGGGGGCAATCAGCCCCAGCATTTT
CSVRTGYGGNQPQHF
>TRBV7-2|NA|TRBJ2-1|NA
TGTGCCAGCAGCGCCAAAGGCCATGAGCAGTTCTTC
CASSAKGHEQFF
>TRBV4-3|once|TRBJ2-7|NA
TGCGCCAGCAGCCAAGCATGGGTACAGGACGTCGAGGTATACGAGCAGTACTTC
CASSQAWVQDVEVYEQYF
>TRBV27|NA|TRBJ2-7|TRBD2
TGTGCCAGCAGTTTGGGAGGGTGGAGCTCCTACGAGCAGTACTTC
CASSLGGWSSYEQYF
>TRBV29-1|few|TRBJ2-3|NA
TGCAGCGTGACTCGGGCGAACACAGATACGCAGTATTTT
CSVTRANTDTQYF
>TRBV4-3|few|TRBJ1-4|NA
TGCGCCAGCAGCCAAGGTGGCAGCGCAGAAAAACTGTTTTTT
CASSQGGSAEKLFF
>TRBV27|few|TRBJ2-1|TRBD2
TGTGCCAGCAGTTTAACAAGGGCTAGCGGATACAATGAGCAGTTCTTC
CASSLTRASGYNEQFF
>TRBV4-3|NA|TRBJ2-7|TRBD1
TGCGCCAGCAGCTATACCGGGACAGACGAGCAGTCCTACGAGCAGTACTTC
CASSYTGTDEQSYEQYF
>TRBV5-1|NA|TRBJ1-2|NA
TGCGCCAGCAGCGGGGGGCTCGGCTACACCTTC
CASSGGLGYTF